A selection of T cell receptor beta chains follows, all from one sample in a study of siplizumab effects on memory and regulatory T cells. The method was immunoSEQ multiplex PCR; TCRdb's version includes in-frame clones alone and lacks a portion of them. The table lists 75,000 to 100,000 clones, 85% to 95% of them singletons, with about 1.2% in the top ten. Input material: non-Treg CD4+ T cells sorted from blood. The receptors come from a human donor in good health. Both conserved end residues are part of each CDR3. A D gene is named only where the DNA matches it firmly. Clone size is not always given. Where it is, it says once, few, many or a class for expanded clones.

NA	TRBV13	TRBJ1-1	NA	16	TGTGCCAGCGTCTACAGAGGGGGGCGCGGGGGAACTGAAGCTTTCTTT	CASVYRGGRGGTEAFF
NA	TRBV18	TRBJ1-3	NA	15	TGTGCCAGCTCACCCCGGACAAACTCTGGAAACACCATATATTTT	CASSPRTNSGNTIYF
NA	TRBV27	TRBJ2-3	TRBD2	17	TGTGCCAGCAGTTTCCTTCAACTAGCGGACACCACAGATACGCAGTATTTT	CASSFLQLADTTDTQYF
NA	TRBV28	TRBJ2-7	NA	15	TGTGCCAGCAGTTTCAAGGGAGCGGGCCACTACGAGCAGTACTTC	CASSFKGAGHYEQYF
NA	TRBV28	TRBJ2-7	NA	12	TGTGCCAGTTCAGGGGATATCTACGAGCAGTACTTC	CASSGDIYEQYF
NA	TRBV29-1	TRBJ1-2	NA	11	TGCAGCGTTGAGTCCACCGATGGCTACACCTTC	CSVESTDGYTF
NA	TRBV11-3	TRBJ2-1	TRBD2	16	TGTGCCAGCAGCTCTCGGGGACTAGCGGGAGGAGGCGAGCAGTTCTTC	CASSSRGLAGGGEQFF
NA	TRBV7-9	TRBJ2-3	TRBD2	16	TGTGCCAGCAGCGCCGCCGGGACTAGCGGGTTAGATACGCAGTATTTT	CASSAAGTSGLDTQYF
NA	TRBV7-9	TRBJ2-1	TRBD2	15	TGTGCCAGCAGTTATAGCGGGAGTGGCTACAATGAGCAGTTCTTC	CASSYSGSGYNEQFF
NA	TRBV6-6	TRBJ1-1	NA	15	TGTGCCAGCAGTTTCCGGGACATATTCGGCACTGAAGCTTTCTTT	CASSFRDIFGTEAFF
NA	TRBV5-1	TRBJ2-1	TRBD1	13	TGCGCCAGCAGCCAAAGACAGGGGGCAAGACAGTTCTTC	CASSQRQGARQFF
NA	TRBV30	TRBJ2-3	NA	13	TGTGCCTGGAGTTACAGGGGCACAGATACGCAGTATTTT	CAWSYRGTDTQYF
NA	TRBV28	TRBJ1-5	NA	13	TGTGCCAGCTCACGGGACAGCAATCAGCCCCAGCATTTT	CASSRDSNQPQHF
NA	TRBV11-2	TRBJ2-7	TRBD1	15	TGTGCCAGCAGCCCCCGGACAGGGAGGTCCTACGAGCAGTACTTC	CASSPRTGRSYEQYF
NA	TRBV6-1	TRBJ1-5	NA	15	TGTGCCAGCAGGGATAGACTAGGGTTCAATCAGCCCCAGCATTTT	CASRDRLGFNQPQHF
NA	TRBV7-6	TRBJ2-3	NA	15	TGTGCCAGCAGCCACTGGACGGTTAGCACAGATACGCAGTATTTT	CASSHWTVSTDTQYF
NA	TRBV7-8	TRBJ1-5	TRBD1	18	TGTGCCAGCAGCATGGACAGGGGAAGCCTCGGCTTCGGTCAGCCCCAGCATTTT	CASSMDRGSLGFGQPQHF
NA	TRBV2	TRBJ2-2	NA	14	TGTGCCAGCCGTGCAGGTTCGAACACCGGGGAGCTGTTTTTT	CASRAGSNTGELFF
once	TRBV18	TRBJ1-3	NA	13	TGTGCCAGCTCACCTAGCTCTGGAAACACCATATATTTT	CASSPSSGNTIYF
NA	TRBV28	TRBJ2-7	TRBD1	15	TGTGCCAGCAGCTCCCGACAGGGTCGGTCCTACGAGCAGTACTTC	CASSSRQGRSYEQYF
NA	TRBV28	TRBJ1-4	NA	14	TGTGCCAGCAGCTCCCTCAGGGGAGGTGAAAAACTGTTTTTT	CASSSLRGGEKLFF
NA	TRBV5-4	TRBJ1-2	TRBD1	16	TGTGCCAGCGCCTTGCTCTTCGGTGGACAGGGGACGGGCTACACCTTC	CASALLFGGQGTGYTF
NA	TRBV15	TRBJ1-2	NA	12	TGTGCCACCAGCAGGGGAGCGGATGGCTACACCTTC	CATSRGADGYTF
NA	TRBV6-5	TRBJ2-2	TRBD2	15	TGTGCCAGCAGTCGGGGACTAGCGGACACCGGGGAGCTGTTTTTT	CASSRGLADTGELFF
NA	TRBV7-9	TRBJ1-5	NA	14	TGTGCCAGCAGCTCGTCGGTATACAATCAGCCCCAGCATTTT	CASSSSVYNQPQHF
once	TRBV29-1	TRBJ2-1	NA	12	TGCAGCGTTCGGGTCTCCTACAATGAGCAGTTCTTC	CSVRVSYNEQFF
NA	TRBV7-2	TRBJ1-4	TRBD1	14	TGTGCCAGCAGCCGAGGGGGCTCGAATGAAAAACTGTTTTTT	CASSRGGSNEKLFF
NA	TRBV7-7	TRBJ2-1	TRBD2	16	TGTGCCAGCAGCTCGACTAGCGGGAGGGGAGGAAATGAGCAGTTCTTC	CASSSTSGRGGNEQFF
NA	TRBV7-6	TRBJ2-2	NA	15	TGTGCCAGCAGCTTTCAGGCAATCGCGCCCGGGGAGCTGTTTTTT	CASSFQAIAPGELFF
NA	TRBV6-1	TRBJ1-2	NA	11	TGTGCCAGCAGTTACCCGCGGGGCTACACCTTC	CASSYPRGYTF
NA	TRBV28	TRBJ2-7	TRBD1	14	TGTGCCAGCAGACAAACAGGGGGGCACTACGAGCAGTACTTC	CASRQTGGHYEQYF
NA	TRBV6-5	TRBJ2-5	NA	11	TGTGCCAGCAGTTACCAAGAGACCCAGTACTTC	CASSYQETQYF
once	TRBV28	TRBJ1-5	NA	13	TGTGCCAGCACGACAGGCAAAAATCAGCCCCAGCATTTT	CASTTGKNQPQHF
NA	TRBV6-1	TRBJ1-4	NA	14	TGTGCCAGCAGCCCCGGGGGGAGTAGGGAAAAACTGTTTTTT	CASSPGGSREKLFF
NA	TRBV18	TRBJ2-7	NA	13	TGTGCCAGCTCACGTAATACAGAAGCCGAGCAGTACTTC	CASSRNTEAEQYF
NA	TRBV6-1	TRBJ2-7	NA	12	TGTGCCACCCGCCCGACAGTCTACGAGCAGTACTTC	CATRPTVYEQYF
NA	TRBV28	TRBJ2-2	NA	13	TGTGCCAGCAGACTACCCAACACCGGGGAGCTGTTTTTT	CASRLPNTGELFF
NA	TRBV7-2	TRBJ2-5	NA	12	TGTGCCAGCAGCCGATTTGAGGAGACCCAGTACTTC	CASSRFEETQYF
NA	TRBV10-2	TRBJ2-1	NA	16	TGCGCCAGCAGTGGCTTTGACTTGCCCTCCTACAATGAGCAGTTCTTC	CASSGFDLPSYNEQFF
NA	TRBV11-2	TRBJ1-1	TRBD1	17	TGTGCCAGCAGCTCCGGGACAGGGGGCGCCGGGAACACTGAAGCTTTCTTT	CASSSGTGGAGNTEAFF
NA	TRBV19	TRBJ2-3	NA	14	TGTGCCAGTAGTATCAAGGGGTCGACAGATACGCAGTATTTT	CASSIKGSTDTQYF
NA	TRBV18	TRBJ2-7	TRBD1	15	TGTGCCAGCTCACCGGGGACAGGCCCTTCCTACGAGCAGTACTTC	CASSPGTGPSYEQYF
NA	TRBV7-6	TRBJ1-1	NA	13	TGTGCCAGCAGTTCATTGTCCAAGCATGGAGCTTTCTTT	CASSSLSKHGAFF
once	TRBV7-9	TRBJ2-3	TRBD1	14	TGTGCCAGCAGCAAGGACAGGGGTCCAGATACGCAGTATTTT	CASSKDRGPDTQYF
once	TRBV5-5	TRBJ1-1	NA	13	TGTGCCAGCAGCTTGGGTAGTAACACTGAAGCTTTCTTT	CASSLGSNTEAFF
NA	TRBV7-8	TRBJ2-7	TRBD1	12	TGTGCCAGCAGGTTACAGGGGCTCGAGCAGTACTTC	CASRLQGLEQYF
NA	TRBV27	TRBJ2-7	TRBD2	15	TGTGCCAGCAGTTCTTATAGCGGGGCTGACTACGAGCAGTACTTC	CASSSYSGADYEQYF
NA	TRBV6-1	TRBJ2-1	NA	15	TGTGCCAGCACTTCAGTCTCGAGCTCCTACAATGAGCAGTTCTTC	CASTSVSSSYNEQFF
NA	TRBV5-8	TRBJ2-5	NA	17	TGTGCCAGCAGCTTTGGGGTGCGGAAGGTGTTTAGGGAGACCCAGTACTTC	CASSFGVRKVFRETQYF
NA	TRBV28	TRBJ1-5	NA	15	TGTGCCAGCAGTTCTCTCAGGGTGAGCAATCAGCCCCAGCATTTT	CASSSLRVSNQPQHF
NA	TRBV5-4	TRBJ2-3	NA	14	TGTGCCAGCAGCGGGGAGACTAGCACAGATACGCAGTATTTT	CASSGETSTDTQYF
NA	TRBV5-1	TRBJ2-3	TRBD2	18	TGCGCCAGCAGCATTGGCGGGGCTAGCGGGAGGGCACGGGATACGCAGTATTTT	CASSIGGASGRARDTQYF
once	TRBV28	TRBJ2-1	NA	14	TGTGCCAGCATCACTCCTGCCCGCTACAATGAGCAGTTCTTC	CASITPARYNEQFF
once	TRBV30	TRBJ1-2	NA	11	TGTGCCTGGAGACCGTTCTATGGCTACACCTTC	CAWRPFYGYTF
NA	TRBV4-1	TRBJ2-3	NA	13	TGCGCCAGCAGCCAAGTCTCTGGAGATACGCAGTATTTT	CASSQVSGDTQYF
NA	TRBV18	TRBJ2-4	NA	14	TGTGCCAGCTACAAGACCACGTTCCTACACATTCAGTACTTC	CASYKTTFLHIQYF
NA	TRBV6-5	TRBJ2-7	TRBD2	15	TGTGCCAGCAGTTGGGCCGGGACTAGCGAGACGATCCTCTTGTTC	CASSWAGTSETILLF
NA	TRBV7-9	TRBJ1-1	NA	18	TGTGCCAGCAGCTTATTTCGTATGGCCCCATGGGGAACCGACGAAGCTTTCTTT	CASSLFRMAPWGTDEAFF
NA	TRBV7-3	TRBJ2-1	NA	15	TGTGCCAGCAGCTTAGGGACTGTATCCTACAATGAGCAGTTCTTC	CASSLGTVSYNEQFF